The TCR beta chain under discussion was sequenced for a study of CD8+CD57+ T cells in acquired aplastic anemia. An expansion of CD8+CD57+ cells by flow cytometry had been shown in patients chosen for sequencing. Sampling of blood occurred while the patients had still received no therapy. Profiling of TCR beta VDJ combinations and CDR3 sequences used genomic DNA as template. TCRdb passed the reads through MiXCR, listing each CDR3 protein once. There are roughly 180,000 distinct CDR3 sequences in the sample; nearly 65% occur only once, and approximately 46% lies in the top ten. The CDR3 sequence is 13 residues long. The V and J ends lost 8 bases and 6 bases, in that order; junction bases with no gene match: 8. Germline CDR1 ENHRY, CDR2 SYGVKD.

The chain links TRBV10-3 to TRBJ2-7, with TRBD2 identical over 9 bases. The TCR comes from a human donor with aplastic anemia. The sequenced material came from sorted CD4+, CD8+, or CD8+CD57+ T cells (not recorded which) from PBMCs. The CDR3 DNA reads TGTGCCATCGCGGAGCGGGAGGTGAGCGAGCAGTACTTC. Translation gives CAIAEREVSEQYF.